These T cell receptor beta chains were read from a single sample in a study of vaccination effects on CD4 cells after COVID-19. This table comes from immunoSEQ multiplex PCR, and its TCRdb copy is limited to in-frame clones, with some not included. The repertoire includes around 50,000 clones, roughly 70% of them detected once, and about 7% sits in the top ten. Their cognate antigens are unknown. The sample consisted of CD4+ T cells from PBMCs cultured without peptide, taken after COVID-19 vaccination. Every receptor here comes from a human donor who received a COVID-19 vaccine. CDR3s include the opening cysteine and the closing phenylalanine or tryptophan. Each record gives: V gene, J gene, D gene, clone size, CDR3 DNA, CDR3 protein. D genes are given only for firm matches. Not all rows give a size; the values are once, few, many and, for expanded clones, a class.

>TRBV29-1|TRBJ2-1|TRBD2|.
TGCAGCGTTGAAGATCTAGCGGGTCGGGATGAGCAGTTCTTC
CSVEDLAGRDEQFF
>TRBV7-9|TRBJ2-7|.|.
TGTGCCAGCACTACCGGTCGGTCCTACGAGCAGTACTTC
CASTTGRSYEQYF
>TRBV5-1|TRBJ1-5|.|few
TGCGCCAGCAGCTTCGGGGATAGCAATCAGCCCCAGCATTTT
CASSFGDSNQPQHF
>TRBV12-3/TRBV12-4|TRBJ1-1|.|.
TGTGCCAGCAGTTTATCCAGGGAAGCTTTCTTT
CASSLSREAFF
>TRBV7-9|TRBJ1-2|.|.
TGTGCCAGCAGCCCCCGGGATCCAGAACGCTATGGCTACACCTTC
CASSPRDPERYGYTF
>TRBV10-3|TRBJ1-1|TRBD1|.
TGTGCCATCAGAGTACAGGGGGCACGGGGAACTGAAGCTTTCTTT
CAIRVQGARGTEAFF
>TRBV6-5|TRBJ1-2|.|.
TGTGCCAGCAGTTACTCTATCCGGGACCAAAAGGGCTTC
CASSYSIRDQKGF
>TRBV11-2|TRBJ2-1|.|.
TGTGCCAGCAGCCTAAACCGGGCCAACAATGAGCAGTTCTTC
CASSLNRANNEQFF
>TRBV10-1|TRBJ1-1|.|once
TGCGCCAGCAAACCTACAGGATTACACACTGAAGCTTTCTTT
CASKPTGLHTEAFF
>TRBV19|TRBJ1-5|.|many
TGTGCCAGTAGTATTCGAGGGTCAACTTATCAGCCCCAGCATTTT
CASSIRGSTYQPQHF
>TRBV5-1|TRBJ2-7|.|.
TGCGCCAGCCGCCGCGTCGGAACCTACGAGCAGTACTTC
CASRRVGTYEQYF